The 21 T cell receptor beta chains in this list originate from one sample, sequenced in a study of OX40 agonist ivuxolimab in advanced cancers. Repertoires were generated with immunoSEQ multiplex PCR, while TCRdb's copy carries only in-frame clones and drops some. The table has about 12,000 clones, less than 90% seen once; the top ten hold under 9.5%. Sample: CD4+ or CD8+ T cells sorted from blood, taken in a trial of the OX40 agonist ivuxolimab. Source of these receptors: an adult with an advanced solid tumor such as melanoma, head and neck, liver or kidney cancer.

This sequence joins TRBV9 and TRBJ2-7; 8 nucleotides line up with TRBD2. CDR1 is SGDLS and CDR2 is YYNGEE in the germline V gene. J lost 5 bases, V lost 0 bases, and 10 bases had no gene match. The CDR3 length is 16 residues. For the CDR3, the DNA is TGTGCCAGCAGCGTAGCCTCGGGGGGGGCGGTGAACGAGCAGTACTTC. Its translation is CASSVASGGAVNEQYF.

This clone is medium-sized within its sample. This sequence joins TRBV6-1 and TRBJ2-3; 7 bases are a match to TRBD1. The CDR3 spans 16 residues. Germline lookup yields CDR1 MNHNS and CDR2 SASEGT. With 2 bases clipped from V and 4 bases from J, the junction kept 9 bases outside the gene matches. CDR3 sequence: CASSESQGDRADTQYF. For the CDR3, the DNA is TGTGCCAGCAGTGAATCTCAGGGGGACCGTGCAGATACGCAGTATTTT.

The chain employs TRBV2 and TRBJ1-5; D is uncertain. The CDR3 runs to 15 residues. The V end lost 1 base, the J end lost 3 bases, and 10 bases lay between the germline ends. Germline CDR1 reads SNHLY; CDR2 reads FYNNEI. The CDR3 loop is CASSEEGPYNQPQHF. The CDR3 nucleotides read TGTGCCAGCAGTGAAGAGGGCCCTTACAATCAGCCCCAGCATTTT.

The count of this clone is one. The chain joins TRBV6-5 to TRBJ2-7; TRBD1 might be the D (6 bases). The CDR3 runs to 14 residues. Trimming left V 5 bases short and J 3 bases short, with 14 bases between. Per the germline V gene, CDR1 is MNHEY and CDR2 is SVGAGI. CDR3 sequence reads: CASSPRDMLYEQYF. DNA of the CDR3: TGTGCCAGCAGTCCCCGGGACATGCTCTACGAGCAGTACTTC.

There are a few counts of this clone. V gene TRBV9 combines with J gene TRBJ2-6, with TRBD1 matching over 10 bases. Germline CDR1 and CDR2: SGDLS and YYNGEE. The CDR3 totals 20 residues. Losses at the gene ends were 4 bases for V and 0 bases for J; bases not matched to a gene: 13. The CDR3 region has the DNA TGTGCCAGCAGCCTAGGGACAGGGGACGACTTAAGCTCTGGGGCCAACGTCCTGACTTTC. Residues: CASSLGTGDDLSSGANVLTF.

CDR3 sequence: CASSMAPDRVVGNTIYF. The CDR3 DNA reads as TGTGCCAGTAGTATGGCCCCGGACAGGGTGGTTGGAAACACCATATATTTT. The J gene is TRBJ1-3, the V gene TRBV19, with 8 bases aligning to TRBD1. Germline CDR1 LNHDA, CDR2 SQIVND (reference sequence). Losses at the gene ends were 3 bases for V and 3 bases for J; bases not matched to a gene: 10. The CDR3 extends over 17 amino acids.

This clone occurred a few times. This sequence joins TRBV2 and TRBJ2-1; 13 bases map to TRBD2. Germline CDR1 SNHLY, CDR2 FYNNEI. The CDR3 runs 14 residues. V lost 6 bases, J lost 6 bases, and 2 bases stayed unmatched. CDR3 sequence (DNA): TGTGCCAGCAGGACTAGCGGGGGGACCAATGAGCAGTTCTTC. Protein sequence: CASRTSGGTNEQFF.

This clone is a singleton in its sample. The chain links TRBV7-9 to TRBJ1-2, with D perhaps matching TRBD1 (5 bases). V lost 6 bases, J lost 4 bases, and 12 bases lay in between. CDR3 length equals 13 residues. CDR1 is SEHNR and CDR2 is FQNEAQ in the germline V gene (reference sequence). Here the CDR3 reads CASSDWGGYGYTF. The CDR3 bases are TGTGCCAGCAGTGACTGGGGGGGCTATGGCTACACCTTC.

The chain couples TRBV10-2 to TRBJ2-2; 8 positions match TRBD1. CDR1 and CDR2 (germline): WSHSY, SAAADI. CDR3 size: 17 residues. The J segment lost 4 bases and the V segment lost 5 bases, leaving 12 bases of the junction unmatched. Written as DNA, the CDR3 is TGCGCCAGCAGTCTCCAGGGGGCCGAAACGGGCACCGGGGAGCTGTTTTTT. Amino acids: CASSLQGAETGTGELFF.

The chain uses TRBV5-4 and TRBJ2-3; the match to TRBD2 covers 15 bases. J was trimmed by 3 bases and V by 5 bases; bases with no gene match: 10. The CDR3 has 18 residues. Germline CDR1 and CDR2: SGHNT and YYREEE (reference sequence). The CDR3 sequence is CASRPGLAGGLFTDTQYF. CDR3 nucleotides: TGTGCCAGCAGGCCCGGACTAGCGGGGGGGCTTTTTACAGATACGCAGTATTTT.

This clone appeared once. The CDR3 sequence is CASSPGLSEAFF. In DNA form, the CDR3 reads TGTGCCAGCAGCCCGGGACTGAGTGAAGCTTTCTTT. This chain uses TRBV6-5 with TRBJ1-1; D is possibly TRBD1 (5 bases). Germline V lookup: CDR1 MNHEY, CDR2 SVGAGI. The germline V and J ends were trimmed by 6 bases and 7 bases, with 12 bases remaining between them. There are 12 residues in the CDR3.

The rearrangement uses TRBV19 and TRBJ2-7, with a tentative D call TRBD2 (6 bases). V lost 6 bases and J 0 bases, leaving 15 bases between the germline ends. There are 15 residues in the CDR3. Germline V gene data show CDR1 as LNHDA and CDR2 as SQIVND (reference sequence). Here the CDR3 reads CASSGGAGSSYEQYF. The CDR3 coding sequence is TGTGCCAGTAGCGGCGGGGCGGGGTCCTCCTACGAGCAGTACTTC.

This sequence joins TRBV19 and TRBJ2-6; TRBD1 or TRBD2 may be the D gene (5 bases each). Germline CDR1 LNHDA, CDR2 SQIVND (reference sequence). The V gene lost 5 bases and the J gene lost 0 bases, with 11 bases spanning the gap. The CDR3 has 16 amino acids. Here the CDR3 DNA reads TGTGCCAGTAGTGAAGGGGACCCCTCTGGGGCCAACGTCCTGACTTTC. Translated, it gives CASSEGDPSGANVLTF.

Here the CDR3 reads CASSLGGTGELFF. As DNA, the CDR3 is TGTGCCAGCAGTCTAGGGGGCACCGGGGAGCTGTTTTTT. The gene calls are TRBV6-5 and TRBJ2-2, with D maybe TRBD1 (6 bases). Germline CDR1 is MNHEY and CDR2 is SVGAGI. CDR3 size: 13 residues. The V end lost 5 bases, the J end lost 4 bases, and 8 bases lay between the germline ends.

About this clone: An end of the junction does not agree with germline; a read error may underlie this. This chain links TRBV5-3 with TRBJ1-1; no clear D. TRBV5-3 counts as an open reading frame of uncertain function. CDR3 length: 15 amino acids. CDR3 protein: CASSLSGSWDTEAFF. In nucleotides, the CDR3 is TGTGCCAGCAGCTTGTCGGGATCTTGGGACACTGAAGCTTTCTTT.

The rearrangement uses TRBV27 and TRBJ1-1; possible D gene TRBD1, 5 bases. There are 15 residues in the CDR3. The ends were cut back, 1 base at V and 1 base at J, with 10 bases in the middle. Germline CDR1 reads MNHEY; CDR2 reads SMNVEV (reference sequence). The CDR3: CASSLFAGENTEAFF. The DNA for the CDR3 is TGTGCCAGCAGTTTATTTGCGGGGGAGAACACTGAAGCTTTCTTT.

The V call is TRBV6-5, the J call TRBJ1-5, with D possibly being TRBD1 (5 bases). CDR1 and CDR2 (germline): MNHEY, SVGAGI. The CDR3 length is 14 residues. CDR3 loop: CASGRAGSNQPQHF. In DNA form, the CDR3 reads TGTGCATCCGGCAGGGCAGGAAGCAATCAGCCCCAGCATTTT.

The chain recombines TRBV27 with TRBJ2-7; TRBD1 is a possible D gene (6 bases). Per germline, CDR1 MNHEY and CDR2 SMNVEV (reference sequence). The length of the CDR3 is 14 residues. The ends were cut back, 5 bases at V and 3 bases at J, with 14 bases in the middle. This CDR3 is CASSDWGPGYEQYF. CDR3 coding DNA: TGTGCCAGCAGTGATTGGGGGCCGGGCTACGAGCAGTACTTC.

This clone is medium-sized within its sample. The CDR3 loop is CATKLGSENGYEQYF. CDR3 DNA: TGTGCCACCAAACTAGGGAGTGAAAATGGATACGAGCAGTACTTC. This chain links TRBV19 with TRBJ2-7, with a weak D call TRBD2 (5 bases). The CDR3 extends over 15 amino acids. The V and J ends lost 10 bases and 4 bases respectively, with 23 bases between them. Germline V gives CDR1 LNHDA, CDR2 SQIVND (reference sequence).

The CDR3 here is CSVVEKKLFF. In DNA, the CDR3 is TGCAGCGTTGTTGAAAAAAAACTGTTTTTT. This rearrangement joins TRBV29-1 to TRBJ1-4; D remains ambiguous. Germline CDR1 is SQVTM and CDR2 is ANQGSEA. The CDR3 has 10 residues. V lost 4 bases and J lost 9, with 6 bases in between.

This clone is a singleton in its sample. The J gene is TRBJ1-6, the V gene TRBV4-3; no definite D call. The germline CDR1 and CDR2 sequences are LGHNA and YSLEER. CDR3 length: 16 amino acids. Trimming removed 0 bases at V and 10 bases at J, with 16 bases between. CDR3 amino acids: CASSQDAGNARSPLHF. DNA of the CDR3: TGCGCCAGCAGCCAAGATGCGGGGAACGCGAGGTCACCCCTCCACTTT.